At least ten counts were recorded for the clone carrying this T cell receptor beta chain. The antigen is not known. Preparation of the TCRbeta library was carried out with unique molecular identifiers. Via MiXCR, TCRdb re-called the PCR reads, giving one row per CDR3 protein. This table has about 110,000 distinct CDR3 sequences, approximately 6.9% appearing once. This CDR3 contains 11 residues. Germline trimming cut 4 bases from V and 15 bases from J; bases unmatched to any gene: 5. Germline CDR1 is SEHNR and CDR2 is FQNEAQ (reference sequence). This record comes from a study of T-cell reconstitution after alpha-beta-depleted transplantation in children. General observations from the study: Recipient T cells and thymic progenitors that survived gave rise to the high TCRbeta diversity observed at day 60 in some patients. In patients about two months after transplant, alpha-beta T cells reportedly arose from several hundred expanded graft clones. Among T cells one year after transplant, newly produced cells accounted for most counts and diversity.

This TCR was sampled from a male patient between 2 and 10 years old who had a stem cell transplant for acute lymphoblastic leukemia, so the T cells may come from the graft donor. Sequencing was performed on PBMCs, mostly from graft donor cells, taken 360 days after TCRalphabeta/CD19-depleted stem cell transplant. The V gene is TRBV7-9, the J gene TRBJ2-1, with 8 bases identical to TRBD1. CDR3: CASSSGQGPFF. CDR3 in DNA: TGTGCCAGCAGCTCCGGACAGGGACCGTTCTTC.